The rows below give T cell receptor beta chains drawn from one sample of a study of T-cell memory formation after mild COVID-19. Via MiXCR, TCRdb re-called the 5' RACE reads, giving one row per CDR3 protein. This sample yields about 340,000 distinct CDR3 sequences, of which approximately 14% are seen a single time; less than 25% belongs to the top ten. Sequenced sample: PBMCs or a T cell subset sorted from them (not recorded which). The receptors shown here come from a man in his late teens or twenties who had mild COVID-19 (a few samples of this study predate the infection). Cell type and time point are not known. Each CDR3 is given with its conserved first and last residue. The D gene is left open where the match is weak. Rows give clone size only sometimes, using once, few, many, or a class for an expanded clone.

v_call,d_call,clone_size,j_call,cdr3_nt,cdr3_aa
TRBV6-2/TRBV6-3,.,.,TRBJ2-7,TGTGCCAGCAGTTATGAGGCAGGGGTGAAATACGAGCAGTACTTC,CASSYEAGVKYEQYF
TRBV20-1,.,few,TRBJ2-3,TGCAGTGCTAGAGGGTGGGACAGCACAGATACGCAGTATTTT,CSARGWDSTDTQYF
TRBV7-8,TRBD2,few,TRBJ2-4,TGTGCCAGCAGCTTAGTGGCTAGCGGACCGGGGAACATTCAGTACTTC,CASSLVASGPGNIQYF
TRBV12-3/TRBV12-4,.,.,TRBJ2-1,TGTGCCAGCAGTCCCGGACAGCAATGGAATGAGCAGTTCTTC,CASSPGQQWNEQFF
TRBV12-3/TRBV12-4,TRBD1,.,TRBJ1-5,TGTGCCAGCAGATTTACCTTCCTCCTCCGTGGACAGGGTGGTTTACGTCAGCCCCAGCATTTT,CASRFTFLLRGQGGLRQPQHF
TRBV7-9,TRBD1,.,TRBJ2-1,TGTGCCAGCAGCTTAGTAGGGGCAGGGGGAATGAATGAGCAGTTCTTC,CASSLVGAGGMNEQFF
TRBV5-1,TRBD2,few,TRBJ2-3,TGCGCCAGCAGCTTGAACGGACTAGCGGATACGCAGTATTTT,CASSLNGLADTQYF
TRBV7-2,.,many,TRBJ1-2,TGTGCCAGCAGCTCAGAGGCGGTAGTGTCCTATGGCTACACCTTC,CASSSEAVVSYGYTF
TRBV7-9,.,.,TRBJ2-1,TGTGCCAGCAGCTTCTCTCAGTGGAATGAGCAGTTCTTC,CASSFSQWNEQFF
TRBV7-6,.,few,TRBJ1-6,TGTGCCAGCAGCCCCGGGGGGTGGTCACCCCTCCACTTT,CASSPGGWSPLHF
TRBV30,.,many,TRBJ2-7,TGTGCCTGGATCTACGGTGGGGGAACGGGCGAGCAGTACTTC,CAWIYGGGTGEQYF
TRBV2,TRBD2,few,TRBJ2-5,TGTGCCAGCAGTCCTCAGTTAGCTAGCGGAGAGACCCAGTACTTC,CASSPQLASGETQYF
TRBV5-1,TRBD1,.,TRBJ2-2,TGCGCCAGCAGCTTGAACCCGGGACAGGGAACGAACACCGGGGAGCTGTTTTTT,CASSLNPGQGTNTGELFF
TRBV20-1,TRBD1,few,TRBJ1-3,TGCAGTGCTCCCCCGACAGGGTATGGAAACACCATATATTTT,CSAPPTGYGNTIYF
TRBV15,.,.,TRBJ2-1,TGTGCCACCAGCAGAGATCAGGGGAGCAATGAGCAGTTCTTC,CATSRDQGSNEQFF
TRBV6-2/TRBV6-3,TRBD1,.,TRBJ2-7,TGTGCCAGCAGCCTGACAGGGATTCCCTACGAGCAGTACTTC,CASSLTGIPYEQYF
TRBV6-5,.,.,TRBJ2-1,TGTGCCAGCAGTTACACAGGGGGGGTCTACAATGAGCAGTTCTTC,CASSYTGGVYNEQFF
TRBV24-1,TRBD1,many,TRBJ1-5,TGTGCCACCAGTCAGACAGGGTTCAATCAGCCCCAGCATTTT,CATSQTGFNQPQHF
TRBV7-9,.,.,TRBJ2-5,TGTGCCAGCAGTCAGTTCGGCGGGGGCACTCAAGAGACCCAGTACTTC,CASSQFGGGTQETQYF
TRBV4-3,TRBD2,many,TRBJ2-2,TGCGCCAGCAGCCAAGAGCGACTAGCGCCCCTCGCCACCGGGGAGCTGTTTTTT,CASSQERLAPLATGELFF
TRBV20-1,TRBD2,.,TRBJ2-3,TGCAGTGCCCGACAGCGGGGGGGAGATACGCAGTATTTT,CSARQRGGDTQYF
TRBV4-3,.,few,TRBJ2-7,TGCGCCAGCAGCCAAGACCGACTAGTCCCCGAGCAGTACTTC,CASSQDRLVPEQYF
TRBV5-6,TRBD1,few,TRBJ1-5,TGTGCCAGCAGCGCGGGGACAGGGAAGACCCAGCATTTT,CASSAGTGKTQHF
TRBV7-3,TRBD1,.,TRBJ2-3,TGTGCCAGCAGCTCCGCCGGGACAGGCACAGATACGCAGTATTTT,CASSSAGTGTDTQYF
TRBV12-3/TRBV12-4,.,many,TRBJ1-3,TGTGCCAGCAGTTTACGACACTCTGGAAACACCATATATTTT,CASSLRHSGNTIYF
TRBV6-2/TRBV6-3,TRBD2,few,TRBJ2-1,TGTGCCAGCAGAAGCGGGGGGGAGGTTTATGAGCAGTTCTTC,CASRSGGEVYEQFF
TRBV5-1,.,.,TRBJ2-4,TGCGCCAGCAGCTTGGCCTTTTGGGAACCACAAAGGCTAGGAGCCAAAAACATTCAGTACTTC,CASSLAFWEPQRLGAKNIQYF
TRBV28,.,.,TRBJ2-5,TGTGCCAGCAGTCAAACTGAGACAGCCCAAGAGACCCAGTACTTC,CASSQTETAQETQYF